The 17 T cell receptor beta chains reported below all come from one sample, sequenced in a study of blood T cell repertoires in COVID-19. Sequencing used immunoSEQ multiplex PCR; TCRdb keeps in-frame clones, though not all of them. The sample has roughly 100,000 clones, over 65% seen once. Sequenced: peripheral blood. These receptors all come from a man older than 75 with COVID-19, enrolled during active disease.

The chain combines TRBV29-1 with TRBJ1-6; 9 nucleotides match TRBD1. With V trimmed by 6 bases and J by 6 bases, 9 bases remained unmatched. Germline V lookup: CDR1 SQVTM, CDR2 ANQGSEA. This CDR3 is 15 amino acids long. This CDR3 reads CSVRTGGAFNSPLHF. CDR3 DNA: TGCAGCGTCAGAACAGGGGGCGCCTTTAATTCACCCCTCCACTTT.

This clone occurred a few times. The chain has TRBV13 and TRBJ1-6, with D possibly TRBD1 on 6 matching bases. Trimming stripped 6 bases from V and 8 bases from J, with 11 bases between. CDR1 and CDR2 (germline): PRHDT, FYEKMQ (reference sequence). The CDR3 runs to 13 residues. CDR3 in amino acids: CASRPKGDSPLHF. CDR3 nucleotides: TGTGCCAGCAGACCGAAGGGGGATTCACCCCTCCACTTT.

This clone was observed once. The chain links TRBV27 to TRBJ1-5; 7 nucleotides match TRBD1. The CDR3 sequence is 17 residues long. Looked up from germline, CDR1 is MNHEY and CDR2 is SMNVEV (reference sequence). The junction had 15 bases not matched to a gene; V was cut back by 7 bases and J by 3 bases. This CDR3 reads CASKPRTGTEANQPQHF. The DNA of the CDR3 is TGTGCCAGCAAACCCAGAACGGGGACAGAAGCCAATCAGCCCCAGCATTTT.

Written as DNA, the CDR3 is TGTGCCAGCAGCCCTCGGAATCTAGCTAACTATGGCTACACCTTC. It specifies CASSPRNLANYGYTF. V is TRBV3-1 (or the pseudogene TRBV3-2) and J is TRBJ1-2; D unclear. The germline V and J ends were trimmed by 4 bases and 0 bases, with 12 bases remaining between them. There are 15 residues in the CDR3. Germline lookup yields CDR1 LGHDT and CDR2 YNNKEL (reference sequence).

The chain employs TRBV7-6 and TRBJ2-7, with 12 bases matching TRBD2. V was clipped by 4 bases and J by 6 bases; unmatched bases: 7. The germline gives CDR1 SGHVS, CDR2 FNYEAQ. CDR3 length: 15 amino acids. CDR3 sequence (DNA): TGTGCCAGCAGCTCCCTAGCGGGAGGGCCTAGCGAGCAGTACTTC. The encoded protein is CASSSLAGGPSEQYF. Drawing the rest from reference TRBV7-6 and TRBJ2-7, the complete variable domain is GAGVSQSPRYKVTKRGQDVALRCDPISGHVSLYWYRQALGQGPEFLTYFNYEAQQDKSGLPNDRFSAERPEGSISTLTIQRTEQRDSAMYRCASSSLAGGPSEQYFGPGTRLTVT.

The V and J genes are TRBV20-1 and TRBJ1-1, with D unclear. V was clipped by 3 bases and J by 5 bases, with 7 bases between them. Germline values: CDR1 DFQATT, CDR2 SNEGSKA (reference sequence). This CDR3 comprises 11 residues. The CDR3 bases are TGCAGTGCTAGGAGGGATACTGAAGCTTTCTTT. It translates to CSARRDTEAFF.

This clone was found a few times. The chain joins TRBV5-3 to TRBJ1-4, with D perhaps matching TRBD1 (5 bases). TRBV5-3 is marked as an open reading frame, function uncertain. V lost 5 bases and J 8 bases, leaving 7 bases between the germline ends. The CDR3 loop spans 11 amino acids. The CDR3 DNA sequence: TGTGCCAGAAGTAAGGGGGAAAAACTGTTTTTT. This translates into CARSKGEKLFF.

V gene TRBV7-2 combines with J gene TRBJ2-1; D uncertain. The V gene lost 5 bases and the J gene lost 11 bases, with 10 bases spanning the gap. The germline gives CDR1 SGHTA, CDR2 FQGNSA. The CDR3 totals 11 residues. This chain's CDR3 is CASSLSYQQFF. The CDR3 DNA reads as TGTGCCAGCAGCCTATCGTATCAGCAGTTCTTC.

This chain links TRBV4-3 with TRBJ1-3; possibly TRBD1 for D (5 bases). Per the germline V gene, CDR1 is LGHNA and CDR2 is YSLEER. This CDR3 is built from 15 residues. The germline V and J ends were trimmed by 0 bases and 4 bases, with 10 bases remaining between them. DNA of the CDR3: TGCGCCAGCAGCCAAGACGGGGGGGACGGAAACACCATATATTTT. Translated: CASSQDGGDGNTIYF.

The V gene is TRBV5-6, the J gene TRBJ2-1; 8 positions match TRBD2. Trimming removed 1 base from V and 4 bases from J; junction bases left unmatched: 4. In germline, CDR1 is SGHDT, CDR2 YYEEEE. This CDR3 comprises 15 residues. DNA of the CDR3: TGTGCCAGCAGCTTGCCGGGACTAGTATACAATGAGCAGTTCTTC. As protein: CASSLPGLVYNEQFF.

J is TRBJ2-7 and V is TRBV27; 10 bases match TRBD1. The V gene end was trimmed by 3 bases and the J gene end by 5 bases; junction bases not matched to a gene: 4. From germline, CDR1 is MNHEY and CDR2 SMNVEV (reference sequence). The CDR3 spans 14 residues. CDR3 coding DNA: TGTGCCAGCAGTTTCCGGGACAGGGGTCACGAGCAGTACTTC. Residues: CASSFRDRGHEQYF.

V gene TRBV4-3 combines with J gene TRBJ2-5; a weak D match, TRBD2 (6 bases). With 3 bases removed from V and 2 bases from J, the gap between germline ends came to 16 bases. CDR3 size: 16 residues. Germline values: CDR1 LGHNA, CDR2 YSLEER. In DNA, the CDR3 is TGCGCCAGCAGCCAGGCTCTGACTAGTGTGCAAGAGACCCAGTACTTC. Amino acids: CASSQALTSVQETQYF.

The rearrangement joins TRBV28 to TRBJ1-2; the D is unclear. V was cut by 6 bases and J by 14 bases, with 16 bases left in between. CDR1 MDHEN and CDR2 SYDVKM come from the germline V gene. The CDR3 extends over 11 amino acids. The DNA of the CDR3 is TGTGCCAGCAGAGTTTATCGTTCACTAACCTTC. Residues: CASRVYRSLTF.

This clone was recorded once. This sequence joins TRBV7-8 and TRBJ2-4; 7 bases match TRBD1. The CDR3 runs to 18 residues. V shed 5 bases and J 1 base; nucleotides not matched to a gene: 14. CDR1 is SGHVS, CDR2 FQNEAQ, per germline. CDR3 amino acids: CASSPTRQGSSAKNIQYF. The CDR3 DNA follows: TGTGCCAGCAGCCCGACACGACAGGGAAGTTCGGCCAAAAACATTCAGTACTTC.

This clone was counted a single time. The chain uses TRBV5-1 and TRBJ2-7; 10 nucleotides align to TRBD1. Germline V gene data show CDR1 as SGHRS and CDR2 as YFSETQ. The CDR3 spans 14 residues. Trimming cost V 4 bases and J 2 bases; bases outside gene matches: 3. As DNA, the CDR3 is TGCGCCAGCAGCCAGGGGACAGGGGCCTACGAGCAGTACTTC. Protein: CASSQGTGAYEQYF.

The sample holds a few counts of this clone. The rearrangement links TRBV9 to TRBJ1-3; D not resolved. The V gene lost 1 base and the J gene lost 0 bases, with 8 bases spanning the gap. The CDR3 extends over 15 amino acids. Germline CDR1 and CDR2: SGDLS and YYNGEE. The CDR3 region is CASSVRRSSGNTIYF. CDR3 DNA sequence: TGTGCCAGCAGCGTACGGAGGTCCTCTGGAAACACCATATATTTT.

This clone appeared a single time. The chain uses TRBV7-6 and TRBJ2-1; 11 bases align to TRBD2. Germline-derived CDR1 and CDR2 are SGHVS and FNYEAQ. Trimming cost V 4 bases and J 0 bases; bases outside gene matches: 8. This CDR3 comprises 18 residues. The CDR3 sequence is CASSSRLAGGGSYNEQFF. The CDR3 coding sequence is TGTGCCAGCAGCTCGCGCCTAGCGGGAGGAGGCTCCTACAATGAGCAGTTCTTC.